This section outlines one T cell receptor (beta chain) sequence together with its context. Extracted RNA was reverse transcribed into cDNA, the sequencing template. The assay was immunoSEQ multiplex PCR, and TCRdb's table has in-frame clones only and misses some. The profile shows 100,000 to 150,000 clones, 55% to 80% of them singletons. This sample stems from a study of CD8+ T cells in alopecia areata. CDR3 length: 13 residues. The V and J ends lost 4 bases and 5 bases, in that order; junction bases with no gene match: 3. Germline V gene sequence: CDR1 SGHTA, CDR2 FQGNSA. The sequenced sample was CD4+ T cells sorted from blood. This clonotype was sampled from a human donor in good health. V and J are TRBV7-2 and TRBJ2-5, with 8 bases aligning to TRBD2. Here the CDR3 DNA reads TGTGCCAGCAGCTCTGGACTAGCTGAGACCCAGTACTTC. As protein: CASSSGLAETQYF. Based on the CDR3 plus reference TRBV7-2 and TRBJ2-5, the full variable domain is GAGVSQSPSNKVTEKGKDVELRCDPISGHTALYWYRQSLGQGLEFLIYFQGNSAPDKSGLPSDRFSAERTGGSVSTLTIQRTQQEDSAVYLCASSSGLAETQYFGPGTRLLVL.